This entry features one TCR beta chain sequence. Its antigen is as yet unknown. Trimming took 3 bases from V and 0 from J, leaving 9 bases between them. The CDR3 is 15 amino acids. In germline, CDR1 is LNHDA, CDR2 SQIVND (reference sequence). The data belong to a study of brain T cells in children with intractable seizures. Study-wide results and caveats: Patients' HCMV serostatus was unknown; virus specificity rests on CDR3 similarity alone. Pre-surgery blood may have been undersampled, hiding some clones.

Time point given: blood from clinic visit 5 months post-surgery; TSC patient then seizure free. Surgery cases with the highest brain T cell transcript signatures were chosen for sequencing. Assay used: immunoSEQ multiplex PCR; TCRdb lists only in-frame clones, some missing. The top ten hold 5% to 7% of the sample, which has 340,000 or so clones, about 93% seen once. The clonotype comes from a boy under three years old with tuberous sclerosis and intractable seizures. This chain connects TRBV19 to TRBJ1-5; the D gene is possibly TRBD1 (6 bases). The sequencing here drew on peripheral blood, taken less than 6 months after surgery. The CDR3 reads CASSIGTSSNQPQHF. The CDR3 DNA is TGTGCCAGTAGTATCGGGACATCTAGCAATCAGCCCCAGCATTTT.